The rows below give T cell receptor beta chains drawn from one sample of a study of CD8+ T cells in alopecia areata. Clones were sequenced by immunoSEQ multiplex PCR, and TCRdb holds only the in-frame ones, with some missing. The sample yields 200,000 or so clones, roughly 50% seen once. The sample comprised CD8+ T cells sorted from blood. These receptors were taken from a human donor in good health. Both conserved end residues are part of each CDR3. Fields, in order: V gene, D gene, clone size, J gene, CDR3 protein, CDR3 DNA. A D gene is named only where the DNA matches it firmly. Not all rows give a size; the values are once, few, many and, for expanded clones, a class.

TRBV19	TRBD2	.	TRBJ2-1	CASSYPGLAGHNEQFF	TGTGCCAGTAGTTATCCGGGACTAGCGGGGCACAATGAGCAGTTCTTC
TRBV6-1	.	.	TRBJ2-2	CASSVGAAGELFF	TGTGCCAGCAGTGTAGGGGCGGCCGGGGAGCTGTTTTTT
TRBV18	.	.	TRBJ1-2	CASSPPTPGAYGYTF	TGTGCCAGCTCACCACCGACCCCAGGAGCCTATGGCTACACCTTC
TRBV19	TRBD1	few	TRBJ2-1	CASSIEGTGVDEQFF	TGTGCCAGTAGTATAGAGGGGACAGGTGTGGATGAGCAGTTCTTC
TRBV29-1	TRBD2	.	TRBJ2-3	CSVVPAGTSTDTQYF	TGCAGCGTTGTTCCAGCGGGGACTAGCACAGATACGCAGTATTTT
TRBV9	TRBD1	.	TRBJ1-1	CASSGGTGNTEAFF	TGTGCCAGCAGCGGCGGGACAGGGAACACTGAAGCTTTCTTT
TRBV5-4	TRBD1	medium-sized	TRBJ1-1	CASSQGTGGAVTEAFF	TGTGCCAGCAGCCAGGGGACAGGGGGCGCGGTGACTGAAGCTTTCTTT
TRBV19	.	few	TRBJ1-1	CASSIDHRDLNTEAFF	TGTGCCAGTAGTATAGACCACAGGGATCTGAACACTGAAGCTTTCTTT
TRBV25-1	.	.	TRBJ2-1	CATAEGGFNEQFF	TGTGCCACCGCCGAGGGGGGGTTCAATGAGCAGTTCTTC
TRBV7-9	.	few	TRBJ2-5	CASSLWAQDEETQYF	TGTGCCAGCAGCTTATGGGCACAGGACGAAGAGACCCAGTACTTC
TRBV7-9	.	.	TRBJ2-6	CASSFEGSGANVLTF	TGTGCCAGCAGCTTTGAGGGCTCTGGGGCCAACGTCCTGACTTTC
TRBV29-1	TRBD1	.	TRBJ1-2	CSVDTGEANYGYTF	TGCAGCGTTGACACAGGGGAAGCTAACTATGGCTACACCTTC
TRBV10-3	.	.	TRBJ1-2	CAISGDGNYGYTF	TGTGCCATCAGTGGCGACGGCAACTATGGCTACACCTTC
TRBV25-1	TRBD2	.	TRBJ2-7	CASSGQRGGREQYF	TGTGCCAGCAGTGGGCAGCGGGGGGGCCGGGAGCAGTACTTC
TRBV29-1	.	.	TRBJ2-7	CSGGDGAYEQYF	TGCAGCGGTGGGGACGGGGCCTACGAGCAGTACTTC
TRBV19	.	.	TRBJ1-5	CASSTSWSNQPQHF	TGTGCCAGTAGTACATCCTGGAGCAATCAGCCCCAGCATTTT
TRBV9	.	.	TRBJ2-5	CASSVTEYQETQYF	TGTGCCAGCAGCGTTACAGAGTACCAAGAGACCCAGTACTTC